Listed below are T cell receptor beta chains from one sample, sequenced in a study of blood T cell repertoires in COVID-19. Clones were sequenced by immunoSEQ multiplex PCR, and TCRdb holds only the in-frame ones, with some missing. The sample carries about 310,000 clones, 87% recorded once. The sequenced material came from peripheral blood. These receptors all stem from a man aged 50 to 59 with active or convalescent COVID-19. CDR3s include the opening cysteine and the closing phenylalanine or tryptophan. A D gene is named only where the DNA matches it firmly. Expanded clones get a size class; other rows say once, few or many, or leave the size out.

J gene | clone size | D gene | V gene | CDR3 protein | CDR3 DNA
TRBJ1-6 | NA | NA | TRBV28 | CASSQGGESYNSPLHF | TGTGCCAGCAGTCAAGGAGGGGAATCCTATAATTCACCCCTCCACTTT
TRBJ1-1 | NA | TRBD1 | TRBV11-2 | CASSWDDRVVSEAFF | TGTGCCAGCAGCTGGGATGACAGGGTGGTGTCTGAAGCTTTCTTT
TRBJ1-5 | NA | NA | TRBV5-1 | CASSLSTGSNQPQHF | TGCGCCAGCAGCTTGTCGACGGGGAGCAATCAGCCCCAGCATTTT
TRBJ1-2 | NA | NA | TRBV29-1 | CSVTSTPGVYGYTF | TGCAGCGTTACCAGCACCCCAGGGGTCTATGGCTACACCTTC
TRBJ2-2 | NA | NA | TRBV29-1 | CSALELDTGELFF | TGCAGCGCATTAGAGCTAGACACCGGGGAGCTGTTTTTT
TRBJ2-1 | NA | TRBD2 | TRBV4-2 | CASSQVWLAGNLSLEQFF | TGTGCCAGCAGCCAAGTTTGGCTAGCGGGGAACCTGTCCTTGGAGCAGTTCTTC
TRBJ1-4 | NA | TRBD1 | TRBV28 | CASSSGGGEKLFF | TGTGCCAGCAGTTCAGGGGGCGGTGAAAAACTGTTTTTT
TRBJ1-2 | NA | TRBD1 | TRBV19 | CASQRGQGGSGYTF | TGTGCCAGTCAACGGGGACAGGGTGGAAGTGGCTACACCTTC
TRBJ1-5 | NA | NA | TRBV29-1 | CSAPTGLMNQPQHF | TGCAGCGCCCCAACAGGGTTGATGAATCAGCCCCAGCATTTT
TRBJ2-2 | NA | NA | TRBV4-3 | CASSQDTSVEGGYTGELFF | TGCGCCAGCAGCCAAGATACGTCGGTGGAGGGGGGGTACACCGGGGAGCTGTTTTTT
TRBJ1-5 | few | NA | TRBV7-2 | CASSLGGRAGNQPQHF | TGTGCCAGCAGCTTAGGAGGCAGGGCCGGCAATCAGCCCCAGCATTTT
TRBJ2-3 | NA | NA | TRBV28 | CASSPAGGVSDTQYF | TGTGCCAGCAGTCCAGCTGGCGGGGTATCAGATACGCAGTATTTT
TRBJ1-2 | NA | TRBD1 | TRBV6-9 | CASSSTGGAWGYTF | TGTGCCAGCAGTTCGACAGGGGGTGCATGGGGCTACACCTTC
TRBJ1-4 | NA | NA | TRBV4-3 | CASSSGSLATNEKLFF | TGCGCCAGCAGCTCCGGATCACTAGCAACTAATGAAAAACTGTTTTTT
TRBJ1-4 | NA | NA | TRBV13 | CASSSGANEKLFF | TGTGCCAGCAGCTCGGGAGCGAATGAAAAACTGTTTTTT
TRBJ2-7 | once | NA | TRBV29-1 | CSVRSGSAGRGPYEQYF | TGCAGCGTTCGTTCAGGGTCAGCGGGCCGAGGGCCCTACGAGCAGTACTTC
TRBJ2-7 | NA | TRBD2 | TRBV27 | CASSRHLAGGYEQYF | TGTGCCAGCAGTCGTCACCTAGCGGGAGGCTACGAGCAGTACTTC
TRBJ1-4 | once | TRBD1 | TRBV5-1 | CASRQGANDEKLFF | TGCGCCAGCAGACAGGGGGCGAATGACGAAAAACTGTTTTTT
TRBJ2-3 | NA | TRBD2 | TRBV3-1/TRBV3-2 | CASSVGLAGYTDTQYF | TGTGCCAGCAGTGTTGGACTAGCGGGATACACAGATACGCAGTATTTT
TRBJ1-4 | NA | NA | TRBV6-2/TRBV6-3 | CASSYTAGRGGGEKLFF | TGTGCCAGCAGTTACACCGCCGGGCGGGGCGGAGGTGAAAAACTGTTTTTT
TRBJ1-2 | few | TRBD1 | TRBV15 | CATSRSLVRTGMVGYTF | TGTGCCACCAGCAGGAGCCTAGTCCGGACAGGGATGGTTGGCTACACCTTC
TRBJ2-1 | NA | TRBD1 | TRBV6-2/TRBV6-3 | CASSYDGTAYNEQFF | TGTGCCAGCAGTTACGACGGGACAGCGTACAATGAGCAGTTCTTC
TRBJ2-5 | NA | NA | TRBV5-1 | CASSSGRGEETQYF | TGCGCCAGCAGTTCGGGCAGGGGCGAAGAGACCCAGTACTTC
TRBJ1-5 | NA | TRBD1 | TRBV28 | CASSSGARQGPTNQPQHF | TGTGCCAGCAGTTCCGGGGCAAGACAGGGGCCAACTAATCAGCCCCAGCATTTT
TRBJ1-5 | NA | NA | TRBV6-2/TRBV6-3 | CASSKQGLDNQPQHF | TGTGCCAGCAGCAAACAGGGATTGGACAATCAGCCCCAGCATTTT
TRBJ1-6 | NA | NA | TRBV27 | CASSPGTLRGPLHF | TGTGCCAGCAGTCCTGGGACTCTACGGGGACCCCTCCACTTT
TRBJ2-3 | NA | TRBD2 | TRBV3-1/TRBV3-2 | CASSPLPTSLTDTQYF | TGTGCCAGCAGCCCATTACCGACTAGCCTAACAGATACGCAGTATTTT
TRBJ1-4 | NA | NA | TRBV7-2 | CASSLGSEKLFF | TGTGCCAGCAGCTTGGGCTCGGAAAAACTGTTTTTT
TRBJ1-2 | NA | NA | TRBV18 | CASSPQRTVEDGYTF | TGTGCCAGCTCACCACAAAGGACAGTTGAGGATGGCTACACCTTC
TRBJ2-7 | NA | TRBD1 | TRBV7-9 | CASSWFSGQEYYEQYF | TGTGCCAGCAGCTGGTTCTCGGGACAGGAATACTACGAGCAGTACTTC
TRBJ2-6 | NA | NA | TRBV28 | CASLVRGANVLTF | TGTGCCAGCCTGGTGAGAGGGGCCAACGTCCTGACTTTC
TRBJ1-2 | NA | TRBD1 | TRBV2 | CASAGQTNYGYTF | TGTGCCAGCGCGGGACAGACCAACTATGGCTACACCTTC
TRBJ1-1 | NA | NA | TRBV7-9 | CASSPKGTEAFF | TGTGCCAGCAGCCCCAAGGGGACTGAAGCTTTCTTT
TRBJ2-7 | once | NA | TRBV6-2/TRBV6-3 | CASSYRQAADYEQYF | TGTGCCAGCAGTTACAGGCAGGCAGCGGACTACGAGCAGTACTTC
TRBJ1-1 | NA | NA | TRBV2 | CASSHNLRWGTGGKEAFF | TGTGCCAGCAGCCACAATTTAAGATGGGGGACGGGAGGCAAGGAAGCTTTCTTT
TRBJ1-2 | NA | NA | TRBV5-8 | CASSLRGIGVNYGYTF | TGTGCCAGCAGCTTACGTGGGATCGGGGTGAACTATGGCTACACCTTC
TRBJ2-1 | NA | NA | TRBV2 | CASLAATYNEQFF | TGTGCCAGCCTGGCGGCGACCTACAATGAGCAGTTCTTC
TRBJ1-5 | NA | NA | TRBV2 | CASRKERNQPQHF | TGTGCCAGCAGAAAGGAGAGAAATCAGCCCCAGCATTTT
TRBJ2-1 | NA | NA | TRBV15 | CATSRDRGSSYNEQFF | TGTGCCACCAGCAGAGATCGGGGGAGCTCCTACAATGAGCAGTTCTTC
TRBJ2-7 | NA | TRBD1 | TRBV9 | CASSQGGQGSYEQYF | TGTGCCAGCTCCCAGGGGGGACAGGGCTCCTACGAGCAGTACTTC
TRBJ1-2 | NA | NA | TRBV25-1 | CASSGLVRYGYTF | TGTGCCAGCAGTGGACTCGTTCGGTATGGCTACACCTTC
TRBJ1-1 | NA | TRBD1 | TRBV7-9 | CASSLLGGTGDKGTEAFF | TGTGCCAGCAGCCTATTAGGCGGGACAGGCGACAAGGGCACTGAAGCTTTCTTT